The clone carrying this T cell receptor (beta chain) appeared many times. This sample was taken from a study of T cells after yellow fever vaccination. The germline V gene has CDR1 SGHTA and CDR2 FQGNSA. V was pared by 5 bases and J by 2 bases, with 12 bases between. There are 14 residues in the CDR3. General observations from the study: The appearance of a small share of clonotypes in both CD4 and CD8 compartments was observed.

TCRdb itself ran the 5' RACE reads through MiXCR, one entry per CDR3 protein. This repertoire shows some 9,300 distinct CDR3 sequences, 4% to 6% found once; its top ten account for around 1.6%. The source material was PBMCs, either bulk or a sorted T-cell subset (CD4+, CD8+, memory, or dextramer-sorted; not recorded which), sampled approximately 16 days after the first yellow fever vaccination. The sequence was obtained from a man in his late teens or twenties who received the YFV17D yellow fever vaccine. The chain joins TRBV7-2 to TRBJ1-2; D is ambiguous. CDR3 DNA: TGTGCCAGCAGCACTGACCCCCAAAACTATGGCTACACCTTC. Protein: CASSTDPQNYGYTF.